Sequencing of this T cell receptor (beta chain) was carried out in a study of blood T cell repertoires in COVID-19. Turning to the study itself: Italy, Spain and the United States were the sources of the convalescent and acute COVID-19 samples. T cells, B-cell-depleted T cells, or PBMCs supplied cDNA or gDNA.

This clone came up once. Authors' analysis steps: How many nucleated cells were present was estimated from reference gene primer amplification. Clones were read by immunoSEQ multiplex PCR, and TCRdb kept only the in-frame ones, dropping some. V, J and clone size reflect that table, while D and trimming were determined from the DNA. The data hold about 250,000 clones, with 84% observed a single time. Germline values: CDR1 SGHRS, CDR2 YFSETQ. Trimming pared 0 bases from V and 1 base from J, leaving 10 bases between. This CDR3 contains 16 residues. The receptor comes from a man aged 45-60 years with active or convalescent COVID-19. Sequencing was done on a sample of peripheral blood. This rearrangement joins TRBV5-1 to TRBJ2-2; TRBD2 is a possible D gene (7 bases). The CDR3 reads CASSLGGGQNTGELFF. The CDR3 DNA reads TGCGCCAGCAGCTTGGGCGGGGGCCAGAACACCGGGGAGCTGTTTTTT.